The 14 T cell receptor beta chains below all came from one sample that was sequenced in a study of vaccination effects on CD4 cells after COVID-19. Scientists isolated CD4+ T cells after a roughly 10-day culture period ended. The participants, recipients of two vaccine doses, got either BNT162b2 or mRNA-1273. Method: immunoSEQ multiplex PCR; TCRdb's copy keeps in-frame clones and lacks some. The profile shows 40,000 to 45,000 clones, under 70% of them singletons. No antigen has been identified for these receptors. The sample in question was CD4+ T cells from PBMCs cultured without peptide, obtained after COVID-19 vaccination. The origin of the receptors is a human donor who received a COVID-19 vaccine.

The table lists this clone with a few counts. The chain joins TRBV10-1 to TRBJ1-5; 8 bases map to TRBD1. The CDR3 runs 12 residues. Germline lookup yields CDR1 WNHNN and CDR2 SYGVQD (reference sequence). V lost 9 bases and J lost 4; bases outside the gene matches: 2. The CDR3 sequence: CARTGDNQPQHF. CDR3 nucleotides: TGCGCCAGGACAGGGGATAATCAGCCCCAGCATTTT.

This clone has just one count. This chain connects TRBV10-3 to TRBJ2-7, with a weak D call TRBD2 (6 bases). Deletions cut 6 bases from V and 4 bases from J, with 37 bases between. The CDR3 has 21 amino acids. CDR1 ENHRY and CDR2 SYGVKD come from the germline V gene. The CDR3 is CAISPSPTRGEEPRATYEQYF. The CDR3 nucleotides are TGTGCCATCAGCCCGAGCCCCACTCGTGGGGAGGAACCAAGGGCGACTTACGAGCAGTACTTC.

The chain has TRBV2 and TRBJ1-2, with D possibly TRBD1 on 5 matching bases. The V and J ends lost 4 bases and 5 bases respectively, with 20 bases between them. This CDR3 is 16 amino acids long. CDR1 and CDR2 (germline): SNHLY, FYNNEI. CDR3: CASSGGRTILEYGYTF. The CDR3 bases are TGTGCCAGCAGTGGGGGGAGGACTATCCTGGAGTATGGCTACACCTTC.

The gene calls are TRBV5-1 and TRBJ1-4, with D uncertain. CDR3 length equals 13 residues. V lost 4 bases and J lost 5, with 9 bases in between. The germline V gene encodes CDR1 SGHRS and CDR2 YFSETQ. DNA for the CDR3: TGCGCCAGCAGCAACGGCGGGAATGAAAAACTGTTTTTT. Its protein is CASSNGGNEKLFF. The full variable domain, rest sourced from reference TRBV5-1 and TRBJ1-4, is KAGVTQTPRYLIKTRGQQVTLSCSPISGHRSVSWYQQTPGQGLQFLFEYFSETQRNKGNFPGRFSGRQFSNSRSEMNVSTLELGDSALYLCASSNGGNEKLFFGSGTQLSVL.

This clone was counted only a few times. The chain employs TRBV19 and TRBJ2-1; 11 nucleotides align to TRBD2. V trimming: 5 bases; J trimming: 4 bases; junction bases outside the gene matches: 7. This CDR3 is 16 amino acids long. Germline V lookup: CDR1 LNHDA, CDR2 SQIVND (reference sequence). The CDR3 region has the DNA TGTGCCAGTAGTGCCCCCGGGACTAGCGGTTACAATGAGCAGTTCTTC. Translated, it gives CASSAPGTSGYNEQFF.

This clone was seen a handful of times. The chain recombines TRBV7-9 with TRBJ2-1; 7 bases agree with TRBD2. The CDR3 runs 13 residues. Germline CDR1 SEHNR, CDR2 FQNEAQ (reference sequence). The junction had 6 bases not matched to a gene; V was cut back by 5 bases and J by 8 bases. This chain's CDR3 is CASSQGLVDEQFF. The CDR3 DNA sequence: TGTGCCAGCAGCCAAGGACTAGTTGATGAGCAGTTCTTC.

This chain connects TRBV5-4 to TRBJ2-5, with unresolved D. V was cut by 2 bases and J by 4 bases, with 3 bases left in between. Germline V gives CDR1 SGHNT, CDR2 YYREEE (reference sequence). The CDR3 has 11 residues. The CDR3 DNA is TGTGCCAGCAGCTTTGGAGAGACCCAGTACTTC. Protein sequence: CASSFGETQYF. Variable domain in full (rest from reference TRBV5-4 and TRBJ2-5): ETGVTQSPTHLIKTRGQQVTLRCSSQSGHNTVSWYQQALGQGPQFIFQYYREEENGRGNFPPRFSGLQFPNYSSELNVNALELDDSALYLCASSFGETQYFGPGTRLLVL.

This chain connects TRBV2 to TRBJ1-6, with D perhaps matching TRBD1 (6 bases). Germline values: CDR1 SNHLY, CDR2 FYNNEI. The ends were cut back, 6 bases at V and 4 bases at J, with 7 bases in the middle. The CDR3 runs to 13 residues. The CDR3 sequence is CASRTGYNSPLHF. The CDR3 nucleotides are TGTGCCAGCAGGACAGGTTATAATTCACCCCTCCACTTT.

The chain couples TRBV3-1 (or the pseudogene TRBV3-2) to TRBJ2-5; 8 positions agree with TRBD2. V shed 1 base and J 4 bases; nucleotides not matched to a gene: 5. There are 15 residues in the CDR3. Germline CDR1 reads LGHDT; CDR2 reads YNNKEL (reference sequence). The DNA for the CDR3 is TGTGCCAGCAGCCAAGGGACTAGCTGGGGAGAGACCCAGTACTTC. It yields the protein CASSQGTSWGETQYF.

This rearrangement joins TRBV2 to TRBJ1-5; D gene uncertain. CDR1 and CDR2 from the germline V gene are SNHLY and FYNNEI. Trimming left V 3 bases short and J 4 bases short, with 10 bases between. CDR3 length: 14 amino acids. CDR3 in amino acids: CASSDEWANQPQHF. CDR3 coding DNA: TGTGCCAGCAGTGACGAGTGGGCTAATCAGCCCCAGCATTTT.

This clone was seen a handful of times. The rearrangement joins TRBV5-6 to TRBJ2-1; D gene unclear. The CDR3 is 13 amino acids. The germline CDR1 and CDR2 sequences are SGHDT and YYEEEE. Trimming pared 4 bases from V and 5 bases from J, leaving 10 bases between. The CDR3 sequence: CASSPDPNNEQFF. The CDR3 DNA is TGTGCCAGCAGCCCGGACCCTAACAATGAGCAGTTCTTC.

V usage is TRBV19 and J usage is TRBJ1-6; perhaps TRBD1 as D (6 bases). Trimming removed 7 bases from V and 4 bases from J, with 11 bases in between. CDR1 is LNHDA and CDR2 is SQIVND in the germline V gene (reference sequence). CDR3 length equals 14 residues. The CDR3: CASTSTGYNSPLHF. CDR3 sequence (DNA): TGTGCCAGTACGTCGACAGGTTATAATTCACCCCTCCACTTT.

J is TRBJ2-5 and V is TRBV5-6; TRBD2 matches at 12 bases. The CDR3 has 18 amino acids. CDR1 is SGHDT, CDR2 YYEEEE, per germline. V shed 4 bases and J 9 bases; nucleotides not matched to a gene: 19. The CDR3 DNA is TGTGCCAGCAGCCCCAGCCTAGCGGGGGGGCCTGGGGGAGTGGCCCAGTACTTC. Protein: CASSPSLAGGPGGVAQYF.

This clone turned up a few times. This rearrangement joins TRBV24-1 to TRBJ1-2; D is undetermined. V shed 2 bases and J shed 0 bases, with 12 bases lying between them. Per the germline V gene, CDR1 is KGHDR and CDR2 is SFDVKD. CDR3 length: 16 amino acids. The CDR3 sequence is CATSDSHRRANYGYTF. CDR3 sequence (DNA): TGTGCCACCAGTGATTCGCACCGCCGAGCTAACTATGGCTACACCTTC.